The 17 T cell receptor beta chains reported below all come from one sample, sequenced in a study of identical twins. TCRdb reprocessed the 5' RACE reads via MiXCR and lists one record per CDR3 protein. The sample holds some 1,600,000 distinct CDR3 sequences, around a third seen once. Sequencing was carried out using cord blood. All receptors come from a newborn girl in good health.

This clonotype was counted only a few times. This chain links TRBV20-1 with TRBJ2-5; 9 bases are a match to TRBD2. Germline CDR1 reads DFQATT; CDR2 reads SNEGSKA (reference sequence). The ends lost 3 bases at V and 11 bases at J; junction bases unmatched: 10. The length of the CDR3 is 13 residues. CDR3 coding DNA: TGCAGTGCTAGGACTAGCGGACACAATGAGCAGTACTTC. This gives the protein CSARTSGHNEQYF.

The table lists this clonotype with a few counts. The chain has TRBV11-1 and TRBJ2-3; maybe TRBD1 (5 bases). The V end lost 5 bases, the J end lost 6 bases, and 18 bases lay between the germline ends. Germline values: CDR1 SGHAT, CDR2 FQDESV (reference sequence). The CDR3 has 15 residues. In DNA form, the CDR3 reads TGTGCCAGCAGCGAATGGGGCCAGGTTTTGGATACGCAGTATTTT. Translating gives CASSEWGQVLDTQYF.

J is TRBJ2-5 and V is TRBV11-2; no clear D. Germline V lookup: CDR1 SGHAT, CDR2 FQNNGV. V was cut by 0 bases and J by 0 bases, with 5 bases left in between. The CDR3 loop spans 14 amino acids. The CDR3 nucleotides read TGTGCCAGCAGCTTAGATGGACACCAAGAGACCCAGTACTTC. This encodes CASSLDGHQETQYF.

A few counts support this clonotype. V gene TRBV12-3 or TRBV12-4 combines with J gene TRBJ2-3, with D unclear. V gave up 3 bases and J gave up 5 bases, with 9 bases separating them. The CDR3 has 13 amino acids. The CDR3 protein is CASSFIERDTQYF. The CDR3 nucleotides read TGTGCCAGCAGTTTTATTGAGAGAGATACGCAGTATTTT.

This clonotype turned up a few times. The CDR3: CASSSGLIPYEQYF. CDR3 in DNA: TGTGCCAGCAGCTCCGGACTGATTCCCTACGAGCAGTACTTC. The V and J genes are TRBV7-2 and TRBJ2-7, with D maybe TRBD2 (5 bases). Per the germline V gene, CDR1 is SGHTA and CDR2 is FQGNSA. Trimming left V 4 bases short and J 2 bases short, with 12 bases between. CDR3 length equals 14 residues.

The chain is built from TRBV20-1 and TRBJ2-3, with D perhaps TRBD1 or TRBD2 (5 bases each). The CDR3 extends over 14 amino acids. Trimming pared 6 bases from V and 3 bases from J, leaving 16 bases between. Per the germline V gene, CDR1 is DFQATT and CDR2 is SNEGSKA (reference sequence). CDR3 sequence: CSAWDAQETDTQYF. The CDR3 bases are TGCAGTGCATGGGACGCACAAGAAACAGATACGCAGTATTTT.

This clonotype was picked up a small number of times. V is TRBV2 and J is TRBJ2-3, with TRBD2 identical over 8 bases. The CDR3 contains 18 residues. Germline V CDR1 and CDR2: SNHLY, FYNNEI. J was trimmed by 1 base and V by 0 bases; bases with no gene match: 9. In DNA, the CDR3 is TGTGCCAGCAGTGAAGCGCTTCGCGGGGGGATACGCACAGATACGCAGTATTTT. Protein: CASSEALRGGIRTDTQYF.

The rearrangement joins TRBV27 to TRBJ1-1; D call uncertain. Trimming removed 6 bases at V and 1 base at J, with 9 bases between. The CDR3 runs to 13 residues. The V gene's germline CDR1 is MNHEY and CDR2 SMNVEV (reference sequence). The CDR3 DNA reads TGTGCCAGCAGAGCCAGACAGAACACTGAAGCTTTCTTT. Its protein product is CASRARQNTEAFF.

This clonotype was recorded a few times. The rearrangement joins TRBV15 to TRBJ1-5, with no clear D. Trimming cost V 0 bases and J 0 bases, with 12 bases left between them. CDR3 size: 17 residues. Germline CDR1 LNHNV, CDR2 YYDKDF (reference sequence). CDR3 in DNA: TGTGCCACCAGCAGAGATAACAGAGTCTATAGCAATCAGCCCCAGCATTTT. It is translated as CATSRDNRVYSNQPQHF.

The chain links TRBV30 to TRBJ2-3; D might be TRBD2 (6 bases). From germline, CDR1 is GTSNPN and CDR2 SVGIG (reference sequence). This CDR3 has 14 amino acids. Trimming stripped 0 bases from V and 0 bases from J, with 7 bases between. The CDR3 is CAWSVLASTDTQYF. CDR3 in DNA: TGTGCCTGGAGTGTGCTAGCGAGCACAGATACGCAGTATTTT.

The rearrangement links TRBV7-9 to TRBJ1-2; no clear D. The CDR3 extends over 14 amino acids. V was clipped by 5 bases and J by 5 bases, with 15 bases between them. Germline values: CDR1 SEHNR, CDR2 FQNEAQ (reference sequence). The CDR3 loop is CASSPPLKLYGYTF. CDR3 DNA sequence: TGTGCCAGCAGCCCTCCTTTGAAGCTGTATGGCTACACCTTC.

The rearrangement uses TRBV24-1 and TRBJ1-5, with D perhaps matching TRBD1 (5 bases). Trimming stripped 0 bases from V and 1 base from J, with 6 bases between. Germline V gene sequence: CDR1 KGHDR, CDR2 SFDVKD. There are 15 residues in the CDR3. CDR3 in DNA: TGTGCCACCAGTGATTTGGGGGACAGCAATCAGCCCCAGCATTTT. It yields the protein CATSDLGDSNQPQHF.

This chain joins TRBV12-3 or TRBV12-4 and TRBJ2-4, with 7 positions matching TRBD2. V was clipped by 8 bases and J by 2 bases; unmatched bases: 9. CDR3 length equals 15 residues. The CDR3 DNA sequence: TGTGCCAGCGCCCCCCGGCGGGGGTCCAAAAACATTCAGTACTTC. Protein product: CASAPRRGSKNIQYF.

The chain joins TRBV20-1 to TRBJ2-5, with D tentatively TRBD1 or TRBD2 (5 bases each). The CDR3 has 14 residues. V was cut by 2 bases and J by 5 bases, with 15 bases left in between. Germline CDR1 and CDR2: DFQATT and SNEGSKA (reference sequence). The CDR3 is CSARRTAWGETQYF. CDR3 DNA: TGCAGTGCTAGACGTACAGCCTGGGGGGAGACCCAGTACTTC.

This chain joins TRBV12-3 or TRBV12-4 and TRBJ2-3; weak D call: TRBD1 (5 bases). V dropped 6 bases and J dropped 6 bases, with 10 bases sitting between them. The CDR3 is 12 residues long. Here the CDR3 reads CASRSSGDTQYF. CDR3 DNA sequence: TGTGCCAGCAGGTCATCAGGGGATACGCAGTATTTT.

As concerns this clonotype: This may stem from a read error, because a much larger clone lies one nucleotide away. The chain couples TRBV27 to TRBJ2-7; TRBD1 agrees at 7 bases. The CDR3 is 13 residues long. Germline-derived CDR1 and CDR2 are MNHEY and SMNVEV (reference sequence). CDR3 DNA sequence: TGTGCCAGCAGTTTACACAGGGGCTACAAGCAGTACTTC. Translated, it gives CASSLHRGYKQYF.

The J gene is TRBJ2-7, the V gene TRBV24-1, with 12 bases aligning to TRBD2. J was trimmed by 2 bases and V by 2 bases; bases with no gene match: 6. This CDR3 contains 17 residues. CDR1 and CDR2 from the germline V gene are KGHDR and SFDVKD. The CDR3 here is CATSDSGTSGLPYEQYF. CDR3 coding DNA: TGTGCCACCAGTGATTCCGGGACTAGCGGGCTACCCTACGAGCAGTACTTC.